This passage covers 28 T cell receptor beta chains from one sample sequenced in a study of blood T cells in healthy people across ages. For the second PCR, which ran for about 7 to 12 cycles, a sample-barcoded 5' primer and a J-beta primer mix were used. One entry per CDR3 protein results from TCRdb running MiXCR on the 5' RACE reads. Of hundreds of thousands of distinct CDR3 sequences in the sample, under 25% were seen once. What was sequenced was blood. The receptors shown here come from a man aged 65-85 years in good health.

The CDR3 region is CASSLAGEADTEAFF. CDR3 coding DNA: TGTGCCAGCAGCTTGGCCGGGGAGGCGGACACTGAAGCTTTCTTT. The chain is built from TRBV5-5 and TRBJ1-1; the D is unclear. The CDR3 is 15 residues long. In germline, CDR1 is SGHKS, CDR2 YYEKEE (reference sequence). The V and J ends lost 0 bases and 3 bases respectively, with 12 bases between them.

V is TRBV7-9 and J is TRBJ2-7; D is perhaps TRBD1 (5 bases). V was cut by 1 base and J by 2 bases, with 9 bases left in between. This CDR3 contains 14 residues. CDR1 SEHNR and CDR2 FQNEAQ come from the germline V gene (reference sequence). The CDR3 is CASSLGQNPYEQYF. The CDR3 DNA is TGTGCCAGCAGCTTAGGACAGAATCCCTACGAGCAGTACTTC.

This clonotype was seen a handful of times. V gene TRBV20-1 combines with J gene TRBJ2-7; D unresolved. This CDR3 comprises 13 residues. Germline CDR1 reads DFQATT; CDR2 reads SNEGSKA (reference sequence). V gave up 1 base and J gave up 0 bases, with 7 bases separating them. The CDR3, as DNA: TGCAGTGCTAGAGGTCCAGTCTCCTACGAGCAGTACTTC. This sequence encodes CSARGPVSYEQYF.

The chain has TRBV25-1 and TRBJ2-6, with D uncertain. Per germline, CDR1 MGHDK and CDR2 SYGVNS. The CDR3 covers 13 residues. V was trimmed by 8 bases and J by 4 bases, leaving 9 bases between them. In nucleotides, the CDR3 is TGTGCCAGCGGGTTTCACGGGGCCAACGTCCTGACTTTC. This sequence encodes CASGFHGANVLTF.

The genes are TRBV3-1 and TRBJ2-6, with D hard to call. The CDR3 runs 17 residues. Trimming took off 0 bases at V and 0 bases at J, with 9 bases between the two ends. Germline V gene data show CDR1 as LGHDT and CDR2 as YNNKEL (reference sequence). The CDR3 region has the DNA TGTGCCAGCAGCCAAGATTTCTCTTCCTCTGGGGCCAACGTCCTGACTTTC. It encodes CASSQDFSSSGANVLTF. The whole variable domain, filled in from reference TRBV3-1 and TRBJ2-6, reads DTAVSQTPKYLVTQMGNDKSIKCEQNLGHDTMYWYKQDSKKFLKIMFSYNNKELIINETVPNRFSPKSPDKAHLNLHINSLELGDSAVYFCASSQDFSSSGANVLTFGAGSRLTVL.

This clonotype was observed a handful of times. The chain uses TRBV9 and TRBJ2-1; D gene ambiguous. Trimming shortened V by 0 bases and J by 5 bases, and 12 bases separated the two germline ends. The CDR3 runs 15 residues. The germline gives CDR1 SGDLS, CDR2 YYNGEE. The CDR3 nucleotides are TGTGCCAGCAGCGTAGGTGGGATGGGTCACAATGAGCAGTTCTTC. It encodes CASSVGGMGHNEQFF.

The rearrangement links TRBV7-3 to TRBJ2-1; D may be TRBD2 (6 bases). Germline V CDR1 and CDR2: SGHTA, FQGTGA. Trimming took 4 bases from V and 0 from J, leaving 10 bases between them. The CDR3 totals 15 residues. The DNA of the CDR3 is TGTGCCAGCAGCTCCCCCGGGAGCTCCTACAATGAGCAGTTCTTC. This gives the protein CASSSPGSSYNEQFF.

The chain links TRBV6-5 to TRBJ2-3, with 8 bases lining up with TRBD2. This CDR3 contains 16 residues. CDR1 MNHEY and CDR2 SVGAGI come from the germline V gene. V lost 0 bases to trimming and J lost 4 bases; unmatched junction nucleotides: 6. CDR3 sequence reads: CASSYSSGSGADTQYF. In nucleotides, the CDR3 is TGTGCCAGCAGTTACTCGAGCGGGAGTGGCGCAGATACGCAGTATTTT.

The J gene is TRBJ2-3, the V gene TRBV29-1; D is possibly TRBD1 (6 bases). V was pared by 4 bases and J by 1 base, with 12 bases between. Germline assignment: CDR1 SQVTM and CDR2 ANQGSEA. The CDR3 contains 14 residues. This CDR3 is CSVADRPGTDTQYF. The DNA of the CDR3 is TGCAGCGTTGCAGACAGGCCTGGCACAGATACGCAGTATTTT.

The chain uses TRBV7-9 and TRBJ2-7; weak D call: TRBD1 (6 bases). The V and J ends lost 0 bases and 3 bases respectively, with 15 bases between them. The CDR3 contains 16 residues. Germline CDR1 SEHNR, CDR2 FQNEAQ (reference sequence). CDR3 amino acids: CASSLASSGQRYEQYF. As DNA, the CDR3 is TGTGCCAGCAGCTTAGCCTCCTCCGGACAGCGCTACGAGCAGTACTTC.

The chain joins TRBV28 to TRBJ2-5; 7 bases align to TRBD1. The J call may not be correct, given that the DNA end is closer to TRBJ2-7. Per germline, CDR1 MDHEN and CDR2 SYDVKM. The CDR3 is 14 amino acids. The CDR3 bases are TGTGCCAGCAGACCGGGACAGCTGTACTACGAGCAGTACGTC. Translated: CASRPGQLYYEQYV.

The J gene is TRBJ1-6, the V gene TRBV2; 9 bases agree with TRBD1. CDR1 is SNHLY and CDR2 is FYNNEI in the germline V gene. This CDR3 region has 14 residues. V shed 6 bases, J shed 9 bases, and the junction held 6 bases outside the gene matches. The CDR3 here is CASSEQGASSPLHF. The CDR3 DNA is TGTGCCAGCAGCGAACAGGGGGCAAGTTCACCCCTCCACTTT.

The chain employs TRBV28 and TRBJ2-3; the D gene is possibly TRBD2 (6 bases). CDR3 length: 17 amino acids. Trimming pared 2 bases from V and 4 bases from J, leaving 19 bases between. Germline CDR1 is MDHEN and CDR2 is SYDVKM. CDR3 region: CASSLLTNHRDSDTQYF. CDR3 DNA: TGTGCCAGCAGTTTACTCACTAATCACCGGGACTCAGATACGCAGTATTTT.

This clonotype has just a few counts. The V gene is TRBV4-1, the J gene TRBJ1-1; no clear D gene. V was clipped by 1 base and J by 1 base, with 10 bases between them. The CDR3 contains 15 residues. Germline V gene lookup returns CDR1 MGHRA and CDR2 YSYEKL. The CDR3 here is CASSQVQASNTEAFF. The CDR3, as DNA: TGCGCCAGCAGCCAAGTTCAGGCCTCGAACACTGAAGCTTTCTTT.

The chain employs TRBV24-1 and TRBJ1-5; D is undetermined. The germline CDR1 and CDR2 sequences are KGHDR and SFDVKD. Between the trimmed V and J ends, which lost 3 bases and 2 bases, there was a span of 10 bases. CDR3 length: 15 amino acids. Written as DNA, the CDR3 is TGTGCCACCAGTGATACGGACGGGGGCAATCAGCCCCAGCATTTT. This translates into CATSDTDGGNQPQHF.

This chain uses TRBV16 with TRBJ2-1, with TRBD1 matching 9 bases. Trimming at V came to 1 base and at J to 9 bases, leaving 10 bases not matched to a gene. This CDR3 comprises 16 residues. Germline V CDR1 and CDR2: KGHSY, FQNENV. In DNA, the CDR3 is TGTGCCAGCAGCCAATATGAACACAGGGGGCGAGGTGAGCAGTTCTTC. Translating gives CASSQYEHRGRGEQFF.

V usage is TRBV3-1 and J usage is TRBJ2-3, with TRBD1 as a possible D gene (5 bases). The CDR3 is made up of 17 amino acids. Trimming shortened V by 0 bases and J by 2 bases, and 15 bases separated the two germline ends. The germline CDR1 and CDR2 sequences are LGHDT and YNNKEL (reference sequence). CDR3 region: CASSQDGRNGATDTQYF. Here the CDR3 DNA reads TGTGCCAGCAGCCAAGATGGGCGAAATGGGGCCACAGATACGCAGTATTTT.

V gene TRBV20-1 combines with J gene TRBJ2-1, with 7 bases identical to TRBD2. TRBJ2-7 matches the DNA end more closely, so the J call is doubtful. Germline lookup yields CDR1 DFQATT and CDR2 SNEGSKA (reference sequence). The CDR3 consists of 14 residues. CDR3 coding DNA: TGCAGTGCTCCTATAGCGGGTCCCCTGGGCGAGCAGTACTTC. This codes for CSAPIAGPLGEQYF.

The chain has TRBV20-1 and TRBJ2-5; 10 bases are a match to TRBD1. Trimming cost V 1 base and J 6 bases; bases outside gene matches: 8. Germline lookup yields CDR1 DFQATT and CDR2 SNEGSKA (reference sequence). CDR3 length: 15 residues. CDR3: CSARVRDRGRQTQYF. The CDR3 bases are TGCAGTGCTAGAGTTAGGGACAGGGGTCGTCAGACCCAGTACTTC.

The CDR3 loop reads CASSYYGGAYEQYF. Here the CDR3 DNA reads TGTGCCAGCAGTTACTACGGGGGGGCCTACGAGCAGTACTTC. The chain is built from TRBV6-5 and TRBJ2-7, with TRBD2 matching over 8 bases. From germline, CDR1 is MNHEY and CDR2 SVGAGI. Trimming cost V 1 base and J 2 bases; bases outside gene matches: 1. The CDR3 loop spans 14 amino acids.

This chain joins TRBV28 and TRBJ2-3, with 8 bases lining up with TRBD1. J gave up 0 bases and V 5 bases, and 7 bases lay outside the gene matches. The CDR3 has 16 amino acids. Germline CDR1 is MDHEN and CDR2 is SYDVKM. The CDR3 nucleotides are TGTGCCAGCAGTCCAACGACAGGGGAGAGCACAGATACGCAGTATTTT. Translating gives CASSPTTGESTDTQYF.

V is TRBV7-9 and J is TRBJ2-5; D gene ambiguous. Looked up from germline, CDR1 is SEHNR and CDR2 is FQNEAQ (reference sequence). The CDR3 length is 15 residues. V dropped 0 bases and J dropped 1 base, with 9 bases sitting between them. The chain's CDR3 is CASSLASTVQETQYF. The CDR3 DNA sequence: TGTGCCAGCAGCTTAGCGAGCACAGTCCAAGAGACCCAGTACTTC.

The table lists this clonotype with a few counts. The gene calls are TRBV5-1 and TRBJ2-2, with 9 positions matching TRBD1. V was clipped by 4 bases and J by 0 bases; unmatched bases: 4. The length of the CDR3 is 16 residues. CDR1 is SGHRS, CDR2 YFSETQ, per germline. The CDR3 spells CASSQDRGTNTGELFF. CDR3 coding DNA: TGCGCCAGCAGCCAGGACAGGGGTACGAACACCGGGGAGCTGTTTTTT.

About this clonotype itself: The junction shows a germline mismatch at one end, possibly a read error. CDR3 region: CVSSPSLGYEQYF. The CDR3 DNA reads TGTGTCAGCAGCCCGTCCTTGGGCTACGAGCAGTACTTC. The rearrangement uses TRBV27 and TRBJ2-7; D ambiguous. This CDR3 has 13 amino acids. Germline CDR1 is MNHEY and CDR2 is SMNVEV (reference sequence).

On this clonotype: This could be a read error, since a much larger clone is one nucleotide away. CDR3 nucleotides: TGTGCCAGCACTCCGGGACTAGCGCTCAACAAGCAGTACTTC. This gives the protein CASTPGLALNKQYF. This rearrangement joins TRBV28 to TRBJ2-5, with 10 bases matching TRBD2. Germline CDR1 reads MDHEN; CDR2 reads SYDVKM. The CDR3 consists of 14 residues. The ends lost 7 bases at V and 11 bases at J; junction bases unmatched: 13.

The V call is TRBV27, the J call TRBJ2-5; 8 bases map to TRBD2. The DNA end favors TRBJ2-1, so the J call may be wrong. Germline V lookup: CDR1 MNHEY, CDR2 SMNVEV (reference sequence). The CDR3 runs to 16 residues. The CDR3 DNA sequence: TGTGCCAGCAGTTTATCTGTGGGACTAGTGTTGTATGAGCAGTTCTTC. It specifies CASSLSVGLVLYEQFF.

The chain uses TRBV2 and TRBJ2-4; D perhaps matches TRBD2 (5 bases). V shed 4 bases and J shed 0 bases, with 19 bases lying between them. The CDR3 contains 18 residues. CDR1 and CDR2 (germline): SNHLY, FYNNEI. CDR3 in DNA: TGTGCCAGCAGTGTCGGGTCGGGAAAGACACTAGCCAAAAACATTCAGTACTTC. Amino acid sequence: CASSVGSGKTLAKNIQYF.

The chain combines TRBV4-3 with TRBJ1-1; D is unclear. This CDR3 has 15 residues. V lost 4 bases and J lost 1, with 13 bases in between. Per germline, CDR1 LGHNA and CDR2 YSLEER. CDR3 protein: CASSLRSQENTEAFF. The CDR3 DNA follows: TGCGCCAGCAGCCTTCGGAGTCAGGAGAACACTGAAGCTTTCTTT.